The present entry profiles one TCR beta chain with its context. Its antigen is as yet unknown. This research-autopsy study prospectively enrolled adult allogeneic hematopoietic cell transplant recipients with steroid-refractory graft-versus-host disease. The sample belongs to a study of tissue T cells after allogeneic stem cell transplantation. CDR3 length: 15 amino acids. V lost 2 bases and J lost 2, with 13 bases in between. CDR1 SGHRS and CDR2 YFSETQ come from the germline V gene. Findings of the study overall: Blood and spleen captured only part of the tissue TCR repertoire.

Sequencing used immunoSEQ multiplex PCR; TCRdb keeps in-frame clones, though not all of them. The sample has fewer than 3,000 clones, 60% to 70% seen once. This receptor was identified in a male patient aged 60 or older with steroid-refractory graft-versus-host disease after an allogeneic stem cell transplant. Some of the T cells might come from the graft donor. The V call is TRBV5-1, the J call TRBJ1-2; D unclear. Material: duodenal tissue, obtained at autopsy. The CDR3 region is CASSFDGTSNYGYTF. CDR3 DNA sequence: TGCGCCAGCAGCTTTGATGGAACGTCCAACTATGGCTACACCTTC. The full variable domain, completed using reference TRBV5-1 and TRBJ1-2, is KAGVTQTPRYLIKTRGQQVTLSCSPISGHRSVSWYQQTPGQGLQFLFEYFSETQRNKGNFPGRFSGRQFSNSRSEMNVSTLELGDSALYLCASSFDGTSNYGYTFGSGTRLTVV.